This section outlines one T cell receptor beta chain sequence together with its context. The antigen remains unidentified. This entry belongs to a study of cytomegalovirus exposure and HLA in healthy donors. Whole-study findings and limits: In vitro confirmation showed a few CMV-associated chains to be CMV antigen specific.

PCR amplification relied on 60 Vbeta primers (plus 13 Jbeta primers). Generated by immunoSEQ multiplex PCR, the TCRdb table keeps only in-frame clones and is missing some. Of roughly 96,000 clones in the sample, roughly 74% were seen once. The sample consisted of PBMCs. The sequence was collected from a female donor in good health and CMV-seropositive.

CDR3 region: CASSPRRGNTGELFF. The CDR3, as DNA: TGTGCCAGCAGCCCCCGGAGGGGGAACACCGGGGAGCTGTTTTTT. The chain couples TRBV7-9 to TRBJ2-2; possibly TRBD2 for D (6 bases). Germline CDR1 and CDR2: SEHNR and FQNEAQ (reference sequence). The CDR3 loop spans 15 amino acids. V lost 5 bases and J lost 1, with 11 bases in between.